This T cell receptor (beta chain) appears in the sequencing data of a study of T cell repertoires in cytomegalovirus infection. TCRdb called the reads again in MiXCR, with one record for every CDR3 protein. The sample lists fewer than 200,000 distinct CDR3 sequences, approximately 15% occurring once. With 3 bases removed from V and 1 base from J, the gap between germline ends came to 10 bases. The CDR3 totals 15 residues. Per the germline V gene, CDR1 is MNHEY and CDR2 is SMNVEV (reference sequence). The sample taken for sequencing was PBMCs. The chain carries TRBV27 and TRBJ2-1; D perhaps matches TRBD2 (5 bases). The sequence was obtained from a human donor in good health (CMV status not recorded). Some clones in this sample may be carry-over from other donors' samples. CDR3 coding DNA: TGTGCCAGCAGTTTTCGGGAAGGTTCCTACAATGAGCAGTTCTTC. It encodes CASSFREGSYNEQFF.